Listed here is a single T cell receptor beta chain. The junction had 1 base not matched to a gene; V was cut back by 2 bases and J by 8 bases. Germline lookup yields CDR1 SGHDN and CDR2 FVKESK. This CDR3 is 13 amino acids long. This sample was included in a study of blood T cell repertoires in COVID-19. Study at large: COVID-19 samples from acute and convalescent phases originated in the United States, Italy and Spain. From T cells, B-cell-depleted T cells, or PBMCs came the material, which was cDNA or gDNA.

The protocol was immunoSEQ multiplex PCR, while the TCRdb copy is restricted to in-frame clones and leaves out a portion. The sample contains over 200,000 clones, over 80% of which appear only once. This clonotype was obtained from a woman aged 30 to 39 with COVID-19, enrolled during active disease. The sample taken for sequencing was peripheral blood. The rearrangement uses TRBV14 and TRBJ1-4; 8 nucleotides match TRBD1. This CDR3 reads CASSQRTGEKLFF. The CDR3 nucleotides are TGTGCCAGCAGCCAAAGGACAGGGGAAAAACTGTTTTTT.